The clone carrying this T cell receptor beta chain appeared a single time. This entry belongs to a study of T cell responses to AZD1222 COVID-19 vaccine. Across the whole study: Whether given at about 4 or about 12 weeks, second doses were pooled.

The V end was cut by 0 bases, the J end by 6 bases, with 9 bases between. The CDR3 has 13 residues. Germline CDR1 SGHNT, CDR2 YYREEE (reference sequence). TCRdb's copy holds only in-frame clones and misses some; the assay was immunoSEQ multiplex PCR. The profile shows 110,000 to 150,000 clones, around 93% of them singletons. This TCR came from an adult in good health. The chain links TRBV5-4 to TRBJ1-2; D is uncertain. The sequences come from peripheral blood, collected on day 0 of AZD1222 vaccination. CDR3 DNA sequence: TGTGCCAGCAGCTTGGGACGGAGGGATGGCTACACCTTC. This sequence encodes CASSLGRRDGYTF.